The 29 T cell receptor beta chains presented below share a single source sample, sequenced in a study of patients and donors after allogeneic stem cell transplantation. TCRdb re-called the RT-PCR reads through MiXCR, storing one row per CDR3 protein. The sample lists roughly 880,000 distinct CDR3 sequences, roughly 17% seen once, with 5% to 6.5% in the top ten. Sequencing input: blood, either unsorted or a sorted T cell fraction (not recorded which). These receptors all stem from a human donor who was either an allogeneic HSCT recipient or a stem cell or donor lymphocyte infusion donor (not recorded which). It is not recorded whose cells these are; they may come from a transplant donor.

This clonotype appeared a few times. The CDR3 nucleotides are TGTGCCACCAGTCGGACAGGGATGGGCGAGCAGTACTTC. This sequence encodes CATSRTGMGEQYF. The chain is built from TRBV24-1 and TRBJ2-7; TRBD1 aligns across 8 bases. CDR1 is KGHDR, CDR2 SFDVKD, per germline. J gave up 6 bases and V 6 bases, and 6 bases lay outside the gene matches. This CDR3 region has 13 residues.

This clonotype was observed at least ten times. V is TRBV20-1 and J is TRBJ1-5; D is unresolved. CDR1 is DFQATT and CDR2 is SNEGSKA in the germline V gene (reference sequence). The CDR3 totals 15 residues. V lost 3 bases to trimming and J lost 6 bases, with 18 bases between them. The CDR3 spells CSASPPVGSRQPQHF. CDR3 nucleotide sequence: TGCAGTGCTAGCCCCCCAGTGGGGAGTCGTCAGCCCCAGCATTTT.

This chain joins TRBV19 and TRBJ1-5; 8 nucleotides agree with TRBD1. This CDR3 contains 12 residues. Germline values: CDR1 LNHDA, CDR2 SQIVND (reference sequence). Trimming removed 9 bases from V and 6 bases from J; junction bases left unmatched: 4. The DNA of the CDR3 is TGTGCCAGCGACAGGGGCGGTCAGCCCCAGCATTTT. Its translation: CASDRGGQPQHF.

Many counts were recorded for this clonotype. The J gene is TRBJ2-7, the V gene TRBV12-3 or TRBV12-4, with D perhaps being TRBD1 or TRBD2 (5 bases each). CDR3 length: 14 amino acids. V was shortened by 6 bases and J by 3 bases, with 15 bases between the two germline ends. In nucleotides, the CDR3 is TGTGCCAGCAGAACCGGGACGATAAACTACGAGCAGTACTTC. This translates into CASRTGTINYEQYF.

This clonotype was seen a handful of times. The chain carries TRBV6-1 and TRBJ1-1; no clear D. Per the germline V gene, CDR1 is MNHNS and CDR2 is SASEGT. V was cut by 9 bases and J by 3 bases, with 20 bases left in between. This CDR3 is 15 amino acids long. CDR3 protein: CASHTWALRHTEAFF. DNA for the CDR3: TGTGCCAGTCACACCTGGGCCCTTCGGCACACTGAAGCTTTCTTT.

This clonotype showed up just a few times. This chain links TRBV27 with TRBJ2-3, with TRBD1 as a possible D gene (6 bases). CDR3 length: 14 residues. Germline values: CDR1 MNHEY, CDR2 SMNVEV (reference sequence). The ends were cut back, 5 bases at V and 2 bases at J, with 11 bases in the middle. The CDR3 loop reads CASSQGTITDTQYF. CDR3 DNA sequence: TGTGCCAGCAGTCAGGGGACCATCACAGATACGCAGTATTTT.

In its sample, this clonotype was seen many times. The chain joins TRBV12-3 or TRBV12-4 to TRBJ1-2, with D maybe TRBD1 (6 bases). The CDR3 loop spans 15 amino acids. V lost 6 bases and J 5 bases, leaving 19 bases between the germline ends. CDR3 in amino acids: CASSPQQGLFYGYTF. The CDR3 region has the DNA TGTGCCAGCAGCCCGCAACAGGGCCTTTTTTATGGCTACACCTTC.

This clonotype came up a few times. For the CDR3, the DNA is TGTGCCATCAGCCCTACTAGCGGGCTAGAGCAGTACTTC. It codes for CAISPTSGLEQYF. The chain uses TRBV10-3 and TRBJ2-7; 9 nucleotides agree with TRBD2. The trim removed 6 bases at V and 7 bases at J, leaving 7 bases unmatched. Per the germline V gene, CDR1 is ENHRY and CDR2 is SYGVKD. The CDR3 sequence is 13 residues long.

This clonotype was observed a few times. This chain connects TRBV24-1 to TRBJ2-6; D gene uncertain. The CDR3 is made up of 15 amino acids. V was pared by 0 bases and J by 2 bases, with 4 bases between. CDR1 and CDR2 from the germline V gene are KGHDR and SFDVKD. In DNA, the CDR3 is TGTGCCACCAGTGATTTGGGCGCTGGGGCCAACGTCCTGACTTTC. It encodes CATSDLGAGANVLTF.

This clonotype was seen a few times. The chain links TRBV5-1 to TRBJ2-1; tentative D call: TRBD1 (5 bases). The CDR3 totals 17 residues. Trimming cost V 1 base and J 0 bases, with 14 bases left between them. In germline, CDR1 is SGHRS, CDR2 YFSETQ. As DNA, the CDR3 is TGCGCCAGCAGCTTGAGGGGCCCTACGAGCTCCTACAATGAGCAGTTCTTC. Its protein product is CASSLRGPTSSYNEQFF.

The chain couples TRBV12-3 or TRBV12-4 to TRBJ2-3; 8 bases are a match to TRBD2. After removal of 5 bases from V and 5 bases from J, the junction contained 9 bases not matched to a gene. The CDR3 sequence is 15 residues long. DNA of the CDR3: TGTGCCAGCAGTCCCCGGGGGGGGACTGGAGATACGCAGTATTTT. Residues: CASSPRGGTGDTQYF.

This clonotype was recorded many times. The rearrangement links TRBV21-1 to TRBJ2-3; whether TRBD2, the table's D call, matches the DNA was not checked. TRBV21-1 is a recognized pseudogene. The CDR3 is 16 residues long. CDR3 DNA: TGTGCCAGCACCGGGACTAGCGGGAGCCCCACAGATACGCAGTATTTT. Its translation is CASTGTSGSPTDTQYF.

V and J are TRBV12-3 or TRBV12-4 and TRBJ2-7, with 12 bases fitting TRBD2. The J segment lost 5 bases and the V segment lost 9 bases, leaving 11 bases of the junction unmatched. This CDR3 has 15 residues. The CDR3 loop reads CASTPSGRAGDEQYF. In DNA form, the CDR3 reads TGTGCCAGTACTCCTAGCGGGAGGGCCGGGGACGAGCAGTACTTC.

In this sample, this clonotype turned up once. The J gene is TRBJ2-5, the V gene TRBV4-1; 9 positions agree with TRBD1. The V segment lost 0 bases and the J segment 4 bases; nucleotides outside the gene matches: 3. This CDR3 has 15 residues. Germline-derived CDR1 and CDR2 are MGHRA and YSYEKL. The CDR3 DNA sequence: TGCGCCAGCAGCCAAGAAAGGGACAGGGTAGAGACCCAGTACTTC. Encoded protein: CASSQERDRVETQYF.

This clonotype was picked up a small number of times. This CDR3 is CSARYSGSAEQFF. The CDR3 DNA is TGCAGCGCACGGTATAGCGGGAGCGCTGAGCAGTTCTTC. The chain combines TRBV29-1 with TRBJ2-1; TRBD2 aligns across 9 bases. Germline CDR1 and CDR2: SQVTM and ANQGSEA. The V and J ends lost 7 bases and 9 bases, in that order; junction bases with no gene match: 10. The CDR3 covers 13 residues.

This clonotype was recorded at least ten times. The genes are TRBV12-3 or TRBV12-4 and TRBJ1-1; D gene uncertain. The CDR3 contains 13 residues. Trimming shortened V by 3 bases and J by 3 bases, and 8 bases separated the two germline ends. This CDR3 reads CASSFVSYTEAFF. CDR3 bases: TGTGCCAGCAGTTTCGTCAGTTACACTGAAGCTTTCTTT.

This rearrangement joins TRBV2 to TRBJ2-1; 8 nucleotides agree with TRBD2. The ends lost 1 base at V and 4 bases at J; junction bases unmatched: 6. CDR1 and CDR2 (germline): SNHLY, FYNNEI. There are 16 residues in the CDR3. The CDR3, as DNA: TGTGCCAGCAGTGAAGAGGGAGCGGGAGTATACAATGAGCAGTTCTTC. This sequence encodes CASSEEGAGVYNEQFF.

The CDR3 loop reads CASSYSRQGVNTEAFF. The CDR3 DNA follows: TGTGCCAGCAGTTACTCGAGGCAGGGGGTGAACACTGAAGCTTTCTTT. V and J are TRBV6-5 and TRBJ1-1; TRBD1 aligns across 7 bases. The CDR3 is made up of 16 amino acids. Per germline, CDR1 MNHEY and CDR2 SVGAGI. After removal of 0 bases from V and 0 bases from J, the junction contained 4 bases not matched to a gene.

In its sample, this clonotype was seen a few times. The chain is built from TRBV2 and TRBJ1-2; TRBD1 might be the D (5 bases). This CDR3 has 17 amino acids. V dropped 3 bases and J dropped 1 base, with 18 bases sitting between them. Germline V gene lookup returns CDR1 SNHLY and CDR2 FYNNEI. CDR3 sequence: CASSDFYTERGNYGYTF. As DNA, the CDR3 is TGTGCCAGCAGTGATTTTTACACGGAGAGGGGTAACTATGGCTACACCTTC. The variable domain in full, completed from reference TRBV2 and TRBJ1-2, reads EPEVTQTPSHQVTQMGQEVILRCVPISNHLYFYWYRQILGQKVEFLVSFYNNEISEKSEIFDDQFSVERPDGSNFTLKIRSTKLEDSAMYFCASSDFYTERGNYGYTFGSGTRLTVV.

The chain is built from TRBV20-1 and TRBJ2-5; D gene unclear. Germline V CDR1 and CDR2: DFQATT, SNEGSKA (reference sequence). This CDR3 spans 14 amino acids. V gave up 4 bases and J gave up 5 bases, with 17 bases separating them. The CDR3, as DNA: TGCAGTGCTAAGGACGGACCACCACGCGAGACCCAGTACTTC. This gives the protein CSAKDGPPRETQYF.

The CDR3 protein is CASTDSSYEQYF. In nucleotides, the CDR3 is TGTGCCAGCACGGACAGCTCCTACGAGCAGTACTTC. This chain connects TRBV2 to TRBJ2-7; D possibly corresponds to TRBD1 (6 bases). Per germline, CDR1 SNHLY and CDR2 FYNNEI. This CDR3 has 12 amino acids. V lost 7 bases to trimming and J lost 0 bases, with 7 bases between them.

This clonotype occurred a few times. V usage is TRBV9 and J usage is TRBJ2-4; D might be TRBD1 (5 bases). V was trimmed by 0 bases and J by 7 bases, leaving 17 bases between them. This CDR3 is built from 16 residues. The germline V gene encodes CDR1 SGDLS and CDR2 YYNGEE. In DNA form, the CDR3 reads TGTGCCAGCAGCGTAGGGTCAGGGATTAAGGGGAACATTCAGTACTTC. Its translation is CASSVGSGIKGNIQYF. Drawing the rest from reference TRBV9 and TRBJ2-4, the complete variable domain is DSGVTQTPKHLITATGQRVTLRCSPRSGDLSVYWYQQSLDQGLQFLIQYYNGEERAKGNILERFSAQQFPDLHSELNLSSLELGDSALYFCASSVGSGIKGNIQYFGAGTRLSVL.

In DNA, the CDR3 is TGCAGTGTGGGACTAGCGATTTGGGAGCAGTTCTTC. Amino acids: CSVGLAIWEQFF. The V and J genes are TRBV20-1 and TRBJ2-1; 10 nucleotides match TRBD2. This CDR3 is built from 12 residues. With V trimmed by 7 bases and J by 10 bases, 7 bases remained unmatched. Germline V gene data show CDR1 as DFQATT and CDR2 as SNEGSKA (reference sequence).

The sample holds a few counts of this clonotype. V usage is TRBV13 and J usage is TRBJ1-1, with no clear D. CDR1 and CDR2 from the germline V gene are PRHDT and FYEKMQ (reference sequence). V lost 3 bases and J lost 0, with 8 bases in between. There are 14 residues in the CDR3. The CDR3 DNA sequence: TGTGCCAGCAGCTTGTACGGAGTGAACACTGAAGCTTTCTTT. Its protein is CASSLYGVNTEAFF.

V gene TRBV11-2 combines with J gene TRBJ2-7; 10 bases map to TRBD2. Unmatched junction bases numbered 12, after V lost 0 bases and J lost 4 bases. Germline V CDR1 and CDR2: SGHAT, FQNNGV. The CDR3 contains 18 residues. The CDR3 reads CASSLDRIGLAGEYEQYF. CDR3 sequence (DNA): TGTGCCAGCAGCTTAGATCGAATCGGCCTAGCGGGAGAATACGAGCAGTACTTC.

The V and J genes are TRBV2 and TRBJ1-5; weak D call: TRBD1 (6 bases). Trimming left V 7 bases short and J 4 bases short, with 20 bases between. Per the germline V gene, CDR1 is SNHLY and CDR2 is FYNNEI. There are 16 residues in the CDR3. The CDR3 sequence: CASNSGGQALNQPQHF. The CDR3 coding sequence is TGTGCCAGCAATTCCGGGGGGCAGGCCTTAAATCAGCCCCAGCATTTT.

Here the CDR3 DNA reads TGTGCCAGCAGTCCTATAACCGCAGGGGGCCGTGAAAAACTGTTTTTT. Translating gives CASSPITAGGREKLFF. This chain uses TRBV7-9 with TRBJ1-4; TRBD1 aligns across 8 bases. J lost 7 bases, V lost 6 bases, and 13 bases had no gene match. This CDR3 spans 16 amino acids. Per the germline V gene, CDR1 is SEHNR and CDR2 is FQNEAQ (reference sequence).

This clonotype occurred a few times. The V call is TRBV20-1, the J call TRBJ2-7; TRBD2 might be the D (7 bases). This CDR3 spans 15 amino acids. The V end was cut by 0 bases, the J end by 3 bases, with 15 bases between. CDR1 is DFQATT and CDR2 is SNEGSKA in the germline V gene (reference sequence). The DNA of the CDR3 is TGCAGTGCTAGAGATACGAGGGGGGGATTCTACGAGCAGTACTTC. It encodes CSARDTRGGFYEQYF.

A few counts support this clonotype. The chain joins TRBV5-6 to TRBJ1-5; TRBD1 is a possible D gene (6 bases). This CDR3 region has 16 residues. The V gene's germline CDR1 is SGHDT and CDR2 YYEEEE. The V end was cut by 4 bases, the J end by 2 bases, with 16 bases between. The CDR3 bases are TGTGCCAGCAGCGGGGGCGTGGCAGGCCGCAATCAGCCCCAGCATTTT. The encoded protein is CASSGGVAGRNQPQHF.